This passage covers 16 T cell receptor beta chains from one sample sequenced in a study of shared clonotypes between healthy human individuals. Clones were read by immunoSEQ multiplex PCR, and TCRdb kept only the in-frame ones, dropping some. The sample holds over 2 million clones, 85% to 95% seen once. Sequenced: naive CD4+ T cells sorted from blood. Sample subset: CD45RA+ positively selected. The receptors shown here come from a man aged 18-30 years in good health.

V usage is TRBV28 and J usage is TRBJ2-5; 9 bases line up with TRBD2. In germline, CDR1 is MDHEN, CDR2 SYDVKM. After removal of 6 bases from V and 0 bases from J, the junction contained 11 bases not matched to a gene. This CDR3 comprises 17 residues. The CDR3 sequence is CASSPLGGGAYQETQYF. The CDR3 region has the DNA TGTGCCAGCAGCCCCCTCGGCGGGGGGGCGTACCAAGAGACCCAGTACTTC.

This clone was seen a single time. The V gene is TRBV5-1, the J gene TRBJ1-4; 7 nucleotides align to TRBD1. V dropped 5 bases and J dropped 2; count of bases not matched to a gene: 3. Germline V CDR1 and CDR2: SGHRS, YFSETQ. The CDR3 runs 14 residues. Here the CDR3 reads CASRQGMTNEKLFF. The DNA of the CDR3 is TGCGCCAGCAGACAGGGGATGACTAATGAAAAACTGTTTTTT.

The V gene is TRBV5-8, the J gene TRBJ2-5, with 7 bases lining up with TRBD2. Germline V lookup: CDR1 SGHTS, CDR2 YDEGEE. V shed 1 base, J shed 5 bases, and the junction held 11 bases outside the gene matches. The length of the CDR3 is 16 residues. CDR3 in amino acids: CASSLMAGAKGETQYF. CDR3 nucleotide sequence: TGTGCCAGCAGCTTGATGGCGGGAGCCAAGGGGGAGACCCAGTACTTC.

The chain carries TRBV28 and TRBJ1-1; 8 positions agree with TRBD1. V lost 4 bases and J lost 5; bases outside the gene matches: 6. The CDR3 sequence is 14 residues long. CDR1 and CDR2 (germline): MDHEN, SYDVKM. CDR3 sequence (DNA): TGTGCCAGCAGTTCCGGGGACAGGTGGACTGAAGCTTTCTTT. Protein: CASSSGDRWTEAFF. Drawing the rest from reference TRBV28 and TRBJ1-1, the complete variable domain is DVKVTQSSRYLVKRTGEKVFLECVQDMDHENMFWYRQDPGLGLRLIYFSYDVKMKEKGDIPEGYSVSREKKERFSLILESASTNQTSMYLCASSSGDRWTEAFFGQGTRLTVV.

A single count supports this clone. The chain uses TRBV5-1 and TRBJ2-7; 7 bases are a match to TRBD2. The CDR3 spans 15 residues. In germline, CDR1 is SGHRS, CDR2 YFSETQ. Unmatched junction bases numbered 10, after V lost 4 bases and J lost 3 bases. The CDR3 sequence: CASSVASGGDYEQYF. The CDR3 DNA follows: TGCGCCAGCAGCGTAGCTAGCGGAGGGGACTACGAGCAGTACTTC.

V gene TRBV5-4 combines with J gene TRBJ2-5, with D tentatively TRBD1 or TRBD2 (5 bases each). Germline loops: CDR1 SGHNT, CDR2 YYREEE (reference sequence). V lost 0 bases and J lost 1, with 10 bases in between. The CDR3 has 15 residues. CDR3 nucleotides: TGTGCCAGCAGCTTGGGGGACGGTACCCAAGAGACCCAGTACTTC. This encodes CASSLGDGTQETQYF.

The V call is TRBV27, the J call TRBJ2-3; D may be TRBD1 or TRBD2 (5 bases each). The CDR3 contains 17 residues. From germline, CDR1 is MNHEY and CDR2 SMNVEV (reference sequence). V lost 6 bases and J lost 3, with 22 bases in between. The CDR3 nucleotides read TGTGCCAGCAGGTGGGGTAGGGGAGTAGGTGGTACAGATACGCAGTATTTT. This sequence encodes CASRWGRGVGGTDTQYF.

The chain uses TRBV6-1 and TRBJ1-5, with D uncertain. CDR3 length equals 13 residues. Trimming left V 7 bases short and J 3 bases short, with 10 bases between. Germline CDR1 reads MNHNS; CDR2 reads SASEGT. The CDR3 nucleotides are TGTGCCAGCAATGAGGGATCCAATCAGCCCCAGCATTTT. This sequence encodes CASNEGSNQPQHF.

The chain combines TRBV28 with TRBJ2-7; 9 nucleotides align to TRBD1. CDR3 length: 15 amino acids. With V trimmed by 4 bases and J by 3 bases, 7 bases remained unmatched. CDR1 is MDHEN and CDR2 is SYDVKM in the germline V gene. CDR3: CASSSPGQGGYEQYF. CDR3 sequence (DNA): TGTGCCAGCAGTTCTCCGGGACAGGGTGGCTACGAGCAGTACTTC.

This chain uses TRBV5-4 with TRBJ2-5; tentatively, D is TRBD2 (5 bases). V was pared by 4 bases and J by 5 bases, with 15 bases between. CDR1 is SGHNT and CDR2 is YYREEE in the germline V gene (reference sequence). This CDR3 comprises 14 residues. This CDR3 is CASSPDSGMETQYF. The CDR3 DNA sequence: TGTGCCAGCAGCCCGGACTCGGGAATGGAGACCCAGTACTTC.

V and J are TRBV19 and TRBJ1-5; D gene ambiguous. Trimming stripped 5 bases from V and 3 bases from J, with 11 bases between. The CDR3 is made up of 14 amino acids. The germline V gene encodes CDR1 LNHDA and CDR2 SQIVND (reference sequence). DNA of the CDR3: TGTGCCAGTAGTTTAGGCCTATTCAATCAGCCCCAGCATTTT. This translates into CASSLGLFNQPQHF.

This sequence joins TRBV28 and TRBJ2-7, with unresolved D. Trimming stripped 0 bases from V and 6 bases from J, with 12 bases between. The CDR3 is 14 amino acids. CDR1 is MDHEN and CDR2 is SYDVKM in the germline V gene. CDR3 sequence reads: CASSLWAAPGEQYF. CDR3 DNA sequence: TGTGCCAGCAGTTTATGGGCAGCCCCAGGCGAGCAGTACTTC.

This clone was observed once. The chain is built from TRBV7-2 and TRBJ2-5; D is uncertain. The CDR3 is 12 amino acids. CDR1 and CDR2 (germline): SGHTA, FQGNSA. V was trimmed by 8 bases and J by 8 bases, leaving 15 bases between them. CDR3 protein: CASGSNLGTQYF. In DNA form, the CDR3 reads TGTGCCAGCGGATCGAACCTTGGTACCCAGTACTTC.

The chain employs TRBV5-1 and TRBJ2-2; D is undetermined. CDR3 length: 13 amino acids. Trimming took 1 base from V and 6 from J, leaving 7 bases between them. In germline, CDR1 is SGHRS, CDR2 YFSETQ. CDR3 in DNA: TGCGCCAGCAGCTTGACGGATCCCGGGGAGCTGTTTTTT. Protein: CASSLTDPGELFF.

The genes are TRBV5-4 and TRBJ2-7; tentative D call: TRBD2 (7 bases). CDR1 and CDR2 (germline): SGHNT, YYREEE (reference sequence). V was pared by 2 bases and J by 4 bases, with 19 bases between. This CDR3 spans 16 amino acids. The CDR3: CASSFYGGAVHYEQYF. CDR3 sequence (DNA): TGTGCCAGCAGCTTCTATGGGGGGGCGGTGCATTACGAGCAGTACTTC.

The chain has TRBV13 and TRBJ2-5; 7 bases are shared with TRBD2. With V trimmed by 5 bases and J by 2 bases, 8 bases remained unmatched. CDR3 length: 15 residues. The germline V gene has CDR1 PRHDT and CDR2 FYEKMQ (reference sequence). CDR3 bases: TGTGCCAGCAGCCGTCCTAGCGGAACTCAAGAGACCCAGTACTTC. Protein product: CASSRPSGTQETQYF. The variable domain in full, completed from reference TRBV13 and TRBJ2-5, reads AAGVIQSPRHLIKEKRETATLKCYPIPRHDTVYWYQQGPGQDPQFLISFYEKMQSDKGSIPDRFSAQQFSDYHSELNMSSLELGDSALYFCASSRPSGTQETQYFGPGTRLLVL.